A selection of T cell receptor beta chains follows, all from one sample in a study of post-analysis software for immune sequencing data. In TCRdb, the PCR reads were re-called with MiXCR into one record per CDR3 protein. The profile covers about 460,000 distinct CDR3 sequences, with approximately 45% appearing a single time and about 12% taken by the ten largest. Sequencing was performed on blood. These receptors were collected from a girl aged 10-17 years with multiple sclerosis. CDR3s include the opening cysteine and the closing phenylalanine or tryptophan. The order of the fields is clone size, J gene, D gene, V gene, CDR3 DNA, CDR3 protein. The D gene is left open where the match is weak. Clone size, where shown, is once, few, many, or a class for clones that have expanded.

clone size: NA; J gene: TRBJ2-1; D gene: NA; V gene: TRBV12-3/TRBV12-4; CDR3 DNA: TGTGCCAGCAGTTTAAACACCCTCAGGGAGGAGCTATCGGATGAGCAGTTCTTC; CDR3 protein: CASSLNTLREELSDEQFF
clone size: NA; J gene: TRBJ2-7; D gene: NA; V gene: TRBV28; CDR3 DNA: TGCGCCAGCACCCGTCCGGGACATGGCGACGAGCAGTACTTC; CDR3 protein: CASTRPGHGDEQYF
clone size: few; J gene: TRBJ2-1; D gene: NA; V gene: TRBV29-1; CDR3 DNA: TGCAGCGTTGGCCTGAGCTCCTACAATGAGCAGTTCTTC; CDR3 protein: CSVGLSSYNEQFF
clone size: NA; J gene: TRBJ2-7; D gene: NA; V gene: TRBV28; CDR3 DNA: TGTACCAGCAGCCGGGGCGGTAGCTCCTACGAGCAGTACTTC; CDR3 protein: CTSSRGGSSYEQYF
clone size: few; J gene: TRBJ2-1; D gene: TRBD2; V gene: TRBV7-7; CDR3 DNA: TGTGCTAGCAGCCCCCGGCTAGCGGGACACGGGCCCCTCTACAATGAGCAGTTCTTC; CDR3 protein: CASSPRLAGHGPLYNEQFF
clone size: few; J gene: TRBJ2-7; D gene: TRBD1; V gene: TRBV5-1; CDR3 DNA: TGCGCCAGCAGCCTCCTACCGGGACAGGGCGGCGAGCAGTACTTC; CDR3 protein: CASSLLPGQGGEQYF
clone size: few; J gene: TRBJ2-7; D gene: NA; V gene: TRBV3-1; CDR3 DNA: TGTGCCAGCAGCCAAGGGCAGTACGAGCAGTACTTC; CDR3 protein: CASSQGQYEQYF
clone size: few; J gene: TRBJ2-7; D gene: NA; V gene: TRBV30; CDR3 DNA: TGTGCCTGGAGTGTAAGCTTCGGGGTTTACGAGCAGTACTTC; CDR3 protein: CAWSVSFGVYEQYF
clone size: few; J gene: TRBJ2-1; D gene: NA; V gene: TRBV6-5; CDR3 DNA: TGTGCCAGCAGACTTAGCGAGAGCTCCTACAATGAGCAGTTCTTC; CDR3 protein: CASRLSESSYNEQFF
clone size: NA; J gene: TRBJ2-7; D gene: NA; V gene: TRBV10-3; CDR3 DNA: TGTGCCATCAGTGGTCTAGTATCCCCCTACGAGCAGTACTTC; CDR3 protein: CAISGLVSPYEQYF
clone size: NA; J gene: TRBJ2-7; D gene: TRBD2; V gene: TRBV4-1; CDR3 DNA: TGCGCCAGCAGCAAGACCGCTAGCGGGAGCTACGAGCAGTACTTC; CDR3 protein: CASSKTASGSYEQYF
clone size: NA; J gene: TRBJ1-1; D gene: NA; V gene: TRBV5-1; CDR3 DNA: TGCGCCAGCAGCTTTAAAGAGGGGTATTTCTTT; CDR3 protein: CASSFKEGYFF
clone size: NA; J gene: TRBJ2-5; D gene: TRBD2; V gene: TRBV27; CDR3 DNA: TGTGCCAGCAGCGTAGGTCTAGCGGGAAAAGAGACCCAGTACTTC; CDR3 protein: CASSVGLAGKETQYF
clone size: few; J gene: TRBJ2-1; D gene: TRBD2; V gene: TRBV19; CDR3 DNA: TGTGCCAGTAGTATTGGACTAGCGGGAGTATACAATGAGCAGTTCTTC; CDR3 protein: CASSIGLAGVYNEQFF
clone size: NA; J gene: TRBJ1-1; D gene: TRBD1; V gene: TRBV20-1; CDR3 DNA: TGCAGTGCTAGAGCCCCGACAGGGGTTAAAACTGAAGCTTTCTTT; CDR3 protein: CSARAPTGVKTEAFF
clone size: NA; J gene: TRBJ2-7; D gene: TRBD1; V gene: TRBV30; CDR3 DNA: TGTGCCGGACAGGGCGGTTCCAAACACGATGAGCAGTACTTC; CDR3 protein: CAGQGGSKHDEQYF
clone size: NA; J gene: TRBJ1-2; D gene: NA; V gene: TRBV12-3/TRBV12-4; CDR3 DNA: TGTGCCAGCAGTTTGTGGCTCTATGGCTGCACCTTC; CDR3 protein: CASSLWLYGCTF
clone size: NA; J gene: TRBJ2-1; D gene: NA; V gene: TRBV5-6; CDR3 DNA: TGTGCCAGCAGCTTGGGGGTAGGGGTAACCTACAATGAGCAGTTCTTC; CDR3 protein: CASSLGVGVTYNEQFF
clone size: NA; J gene: TRBJ2-7; D gene: TRBD2; V gene: TRBV7-8; CDR3 DNA: TGTGCCAGCAGCTTATTGGCGGGAGAGTTTTACGAGCAGTACTTC; CDR3 protein: CASSLLAGEFYEQYF
clone size: few; J gene: TRBJ2-7; D gene: NA; V gene: TRBV29-1; CDR3 DNA: TGCAGCGTTGAAGGGACCCAATACGAGCAGTACTTC; CDR3 protein: CSVEGTQYEQYF
clone size: NA; J gene: TRBJ1-6; D gene: NA; V gene: TRBV28; CDR3 DNA: TGTGCCAGCGGGGAGGGTAATTCACCCCTCCACTTT; CDR3 protein: CASGEGNSPLHF
clone size: NA; J gene: TRBJ2-5; D gene: NA; V gene: TRBV7-2; CDR3 DNA: TGTGCCAGCAGCTTAGCGACGGATGAGCAGTACTTC; CDR3 protein: CASSLATDEQYF
clone size: NA; J gene: TRBJ2-1; D gene: NA; V gene: TRBV7-8; CDR3 DNA: TGTGCCAGCAGCCCTTTGGCGGGACGGGCCTACAATGAGCAGTTCTTC; CDR3 protein: CASSPLAGRAYNEQFF
clone size: NA; J gene: TRBJ2-1; D gene: TRBD2; V gene: TRBV20-1; CDR3 DNA: TGCAGTGCTAGAGATCCGACTAGCGGGAGTCACAGTGAGCAGTTCTTC; CDR3 protein: CSARDPTSGSHSEQFF
clone size: NA; J gene: TRBJ2-4; D gene: TRBD2; V gene: TRBV7-2; CDR3 DNA: TGTGCCAGCAGCTTATACCCTAGCGGGAGCGTACTGCGTAGCCAGCAGTACTTC; CDR3 protein: CASSLYPSGSVLRSQQYF
clone size: few; J gene: TRBJ2-1; D gene: TRBD2; V gene: TRBV9; CDR3 DNA: TGTGCCAGCAGCGTAGGGGCTAGCGGGAACTACAATGAGCAGTTCTTC; CDR3 protein: CASSVGASGNYNEQFF
clone size: NA; J gene: TRBJ2-1; D gene: NA; V gene: TRBV11-2; CDR3 DNA: TGTGCCAGCAGCCGTACGGGGAGACAAAACAATGAGCAGTTCTTC; CDR3 protein: CASSRTGRQNNEQFF
clone size: many; J gene: TRBJ1-2; D gene: TRBD1; V gene: TRBV28; CDR3 DNA: TGTGCCAGCAGGCCCTTCGGCGGGACAGGGGTCTATGGCTACACCTTC; CDR3 protein: CASRPFGGTGVYGYTF
clone size: NA; J gene: TRBJ2-2; D gene: NA; V gene: TRBV5-1; CDR3 DNA: TGCGCCAGCAGCAGGGTATCGGACACCGGGGAGCTGTTTTTT; CDR3 protein: CASSRVSDTGELFF
clone size: NA; J gene: TRBJ2-5; D gene: TRBD1; V gene: TRBV5-1; CDR3 DNA: TGCGCCAGCAGCCCGGGACAGGGGGCGGAGGAGCAGTACTTC; CDR3 protein: CASSPGQGAEEQYF
clone size: few; J gene: TRBJ2-7; D gene: TRBD1; V gene: TRBV20-1; CDR3 DNA: TGCAGTGCTAGGAAGGTCTTGCCGGGACAGGGGTTCGAGCAGTACTTC; CDR3 protein: CSARKVLPGQGFEQYF
clone size: NA; J gene: TRBJ2-6; D gene: TRBD2; V gene: TRBV4-1; CDR3 DNA: TGCGCCAGCAGCCAAGAGGGACTAGCGAGCTCTGGGGCCAACGTCCTGACTTTC; CDR3 protein: CASSQEGLASSGANVLTF
clone size: NA; J gene: TRBJ2-7; D gene: NA; V gene: TRBV7-8; CDR3 DNA: TGTGCCAGCAGCCGTTTCCTAGAGACCTACGAGCAGTACTTC; CDR3 protein: CASSRFLETYEQYF